This T cell receptor beta chain comes out of a study of T cells in narcolepsy. About the research overall: Healthy controls were enrolled alongside patients with narcolepsy type 1 or type 2. Study-level results: No autoreactive T cell clone sequences appeared in some memory CD4+ repertoires. Blood of same and different patients, but not healthy controls, reportedly held recurring autoreactive clonotypes.

In germline, CDR1 is MNHNS, CDR2 SASEGT. The CDR3 length is 13 residues. V lost 6 bases to trimming and J lost 9 bases, with 12 bases between them. Comment on this clone: Antigen unknown.

Generated by immunoSEQ multiplex PCR, the TCRdb table keeps only in-frame clones and is missing some. The table has about 31,000 clones, around 80% seen once. The genes are TRBV6-1 and TRBJ1-6; TRBD1 might be the D (6 bases). The TCR originated in a human donor with narcolepsy. Sequencing was done on a sample of CD45RA- memory CD4+ T cells from PBMCs. CDR3 in DNA: TGTGCCAGCAGAGGGACATTCGGTTCACCCCTCCACTTT. Translating gives CASRGTFGSPLHF.